Shown below are 5 T cell receptor beta chains from a single sample sequenced in a study of cytomegalovirus exposure and HLA in healthy donors. Use of 60 Vbeta and 13 Jbeta primers characterized the PCR. TCRdb's copy holds only in-frame clones and misses some; the assay was immunoSEQ multiplex PCR. This repertoire comprises tens of thousands of clones; its ten largest clones make up 25% to 30%. The sample taken for sequencing was PBMCs. All receptors derive from a man aged 40-49 years in good health and CMV-seropositive.

V gene TRBV13 combines with J gene TRBJ1-2, with a tentative D call TRBD1 (5 bases). The CDR3 covers 14 residues. The germline gives CDR1 PRHDT, CDR2 FYEKMQ (reference sequence). Between the trimmed V and J ends, which lost 2 bases and 3 bases, there was a span of 10 bases. Here the CDR3 reads CASSLYSRDYGYTF. CDR3 in DNA: TGTGCCAGCAGCTTATATTCCAGGGACTATGGCTACACCTTC. The whole variable domain, filled in from reference TRBV13 and TRBJ1-2, reads AAGVIQSPRHLIKEKRETATLKCYPIPRHDTVYWYQQGPGQDPQFLISFYEKMQSDKGSIPDRFSAQQFSDYHSELNMSSLELGDSALYFCASSLYSRDYGYTFGSGTRLTVV.

About this clone itself: Sequence at one end of the junction differs from germline and may be a read error. The rearrangement uses TRBV4-2 and TRBJ2-1, with 14 bases lining up with TRBD2. CDR1 and CDR2 (germline): LGHNA, YNFKEQ. This CDR3 has 13 amino acids. DNA for the CDR3: TGTGCCAGCAGCCAGACTAGCGGGGGGGCGAAAATCTTC. Amino acid sequence: CASSQTSGGAKIF.

This sequence joins TRBV5-1 and TRBJ2-5, with D possibly TRBD2 on 5 matching bases. V lost 0 bases and J lost 4, with 10 bases in between. Per the germline V gene, CDR1 is SGHRS and CDR2 is YFSETQ. The CDR3 has 14 residues. DNA for the CDR3: TGCGCCAGCAGCTTGGTGATGGGAGCAGAGACCCAGTACTTC. Its protein is CASSLVMGAETQYF.

V gene TRBV5-5 combines with J gene TRBJ2-7; D uncertain. Deletions cut 3 bases from V and 0 bases from J, with 4 bases between. The germline V gene has CDR1 SGHKS and CDR2 YYEKEE (reference sequence). The CDR3 consists of 12 residues. CDR3 sequence: CASSSSSYEQYF. The CDR3 DNA sequence: TGTGCCAGCAGCTCGAGCTCCTACGAGCAGTACTTC.

Points on this clone: At the DNA level, this CDR3 is encoded by other sequences in the same sample as well. This chain links TRBV28 with TRBJ2-7, with 8 nucleotides matching TRBD2. Germline CDR1 MDHEN, CDR2 SYDVKM. The V gene end was trimmed by 6 bases and the J gene end by 0 bases; junction bases not matched to a gene: 10. CDR3 size: 16 residues. The CDR3 DNA is TGTGCCAGCAGCTTCACCTTAGCGGGACTCTCCTACGAGCAGTACTTC. Residues: CASSFTLAGLSYEQYF. Together with reference TRBV28 and TRBJ2-7, the CDR3 gives the full variable domain: DVKVTQSSRYLVKRTGEKVFLECVQDMDHENMFWYRQDPGLGLRLIYFSYDVKMKEKGDIPEGYSVSREKKERFSLILESASTNQTSMYLCASSFTLAGLSYEQYFGPGTRLTVT.